This T cell receptor beta chain was identified during a study of graft-versus-host responses after intestinal transplantation. Study details: Recipients received multivisceral, liver-intestinal, or isolated intestinal transplants. Findings of the study overall: Graft-donor T cell macrochimerism in patients accompanied high graft-versus-host to host-versus-graft clonal ratios in allografts. Marrow from the recipient contained GvH clones, some of which had appeared first in ileum or blood.

Produced via immunoSEQ multiplex PCR; TCRdb's table is partial and in-frame only. The data contain over 80,000 clones, roughly 89% of them seen just once; the ten biggest clones take up roughly 0.17%. Worth noting for this clone: Its antigen remains unknown. The identical CDR3 is also encoded by other nucleotide sequences in the sample.

The sequence was collected from a human donor who was the organ donor for an intestinal transplant. The material sequenced was unstimulated CD4+ T cells sorted from spleen or lymph node cells, taken before transplant.

In DNA form, the CDR3 reads TGTGCCAGCAGCTTCCAGGGATACAATGAGCAGTTCTTC. Translated: CASSFQGYNEQFF. J is TRBJ2-1 and V is TRBV5-4, with D perhaps TRBD1 (5 bases). Per germline, CDR1 SGHNT and CDR2 YYREEE (reference sequence). V shed 2 bases and J shed 4 bases, with 7 bases lying between them. CDR3 length: 13 amino acids.